This T cell receptor beta chain was captured in a study of cytomegalovirus exposure and HLA in healthy donors. Findings and limits, study-wide: For presence/absence analyses, sequencing depth was assumed to be roughly uniform across donors.

V lost 0 bases, J lost 4 bases, and 15 bases stayed unmatched. This CDR3 is 19 amino acids long. Germline V gene lookup returns CDR1 SEHNR and CDR2 FQNEAQ (reference sequence). As regards this clone: Its antigen is not known.

13 Jbeta primers and 60 Vbeta primers were used for the PCR. TCRdb's table, derived via immunoSEQ multiplex PCR, lists solely in-frame clones and lacks some. The sample yields roughly 95,000 clones, roughly 82% seen once. The V gene is TRBV7-9, the J gene TRBJ1-1; TRBD1 matches 9 bases. The sample taken for sequencing was PBMCs. This clonotype was obtained from a man aged 25-45 years in good health and CMV-seropositive. CDR3 coding DNA: TGTGCCAGCAGCTTAGCCGGGAGGGTGGGACAGGGAGGAGGCACTGAAGCTTTCTTT. It translates to CASSLAGRVGQGGGTEAFF.